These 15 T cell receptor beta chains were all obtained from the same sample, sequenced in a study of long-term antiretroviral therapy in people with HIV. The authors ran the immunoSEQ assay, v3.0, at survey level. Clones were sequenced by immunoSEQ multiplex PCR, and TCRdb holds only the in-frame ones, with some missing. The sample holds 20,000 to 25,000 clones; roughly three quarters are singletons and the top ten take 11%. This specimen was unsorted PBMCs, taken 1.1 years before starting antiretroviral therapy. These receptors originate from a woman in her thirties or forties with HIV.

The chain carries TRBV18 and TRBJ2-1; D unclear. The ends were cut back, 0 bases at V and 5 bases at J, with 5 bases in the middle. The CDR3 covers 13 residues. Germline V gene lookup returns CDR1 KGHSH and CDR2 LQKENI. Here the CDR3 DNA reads TGTGCCAGCTCACCACCCCAGGACAATGAGCAGTTCTTC. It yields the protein CASSPPQDNEQFF.

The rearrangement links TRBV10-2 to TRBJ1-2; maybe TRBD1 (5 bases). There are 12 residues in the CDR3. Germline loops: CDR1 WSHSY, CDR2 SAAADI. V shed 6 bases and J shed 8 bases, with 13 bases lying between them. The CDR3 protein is CASRRDDLGYTF. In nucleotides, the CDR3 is TGCGCCAGCAGGAGGGACGATCTCGGCTACACCTTC.

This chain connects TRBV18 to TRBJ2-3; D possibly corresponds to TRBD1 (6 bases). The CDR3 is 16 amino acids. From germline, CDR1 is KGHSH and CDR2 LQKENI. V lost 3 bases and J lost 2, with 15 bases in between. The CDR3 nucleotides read TGTGCCAGCTCACCCCTAACAGGGTACAACACAGATACGCAGTATTTT. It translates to CASSPLTGYNTDTQYF.

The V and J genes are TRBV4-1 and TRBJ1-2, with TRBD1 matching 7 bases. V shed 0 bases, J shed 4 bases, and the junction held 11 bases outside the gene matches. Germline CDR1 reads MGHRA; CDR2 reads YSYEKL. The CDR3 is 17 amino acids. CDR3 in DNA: TGCGCCAGCAGCCAAGATCCGGGACAGTCTGCGCCCTATGGCTACACCTTC. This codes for CASSQDPGQSAPYGYTF.

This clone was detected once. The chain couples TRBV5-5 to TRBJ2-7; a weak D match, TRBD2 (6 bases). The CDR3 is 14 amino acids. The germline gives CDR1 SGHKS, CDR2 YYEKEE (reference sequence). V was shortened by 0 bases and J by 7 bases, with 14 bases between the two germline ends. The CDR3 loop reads CASSLARGAREQYF. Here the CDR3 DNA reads TGTGCCAGCAGCTTGGCGCGGGGAGCCCGGGAGCAGTACTTC.

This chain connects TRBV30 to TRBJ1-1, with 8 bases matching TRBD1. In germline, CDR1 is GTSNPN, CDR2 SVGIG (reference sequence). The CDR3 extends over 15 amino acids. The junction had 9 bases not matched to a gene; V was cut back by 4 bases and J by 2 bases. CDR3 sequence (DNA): TGTGCCTGGACCACCTTAGGACAGGGCAACACTGAAGCTTTCTTT. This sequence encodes CAWTTLGQGNTEAFF.

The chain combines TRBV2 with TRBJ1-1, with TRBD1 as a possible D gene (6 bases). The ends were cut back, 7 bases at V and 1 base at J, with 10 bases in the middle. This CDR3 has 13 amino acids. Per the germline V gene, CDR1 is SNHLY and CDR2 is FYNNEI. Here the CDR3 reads CASILQGNTEAFF. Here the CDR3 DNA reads TGTGCCAGCATCCTACAGGGGAACACTGAAGCTTTCTTT.

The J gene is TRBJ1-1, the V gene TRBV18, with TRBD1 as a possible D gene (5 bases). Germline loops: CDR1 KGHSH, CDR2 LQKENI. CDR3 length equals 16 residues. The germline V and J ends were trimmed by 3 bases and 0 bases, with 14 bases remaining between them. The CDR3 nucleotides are TGTGCCAGCTCACCGCCCCCTGACAGCCTGAACACTGAAGCTTTCTTT. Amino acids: CASSPPPDSLNTEAFF.

CDR3 DNA: TGTGCCAGCAGCTGGACAGGGATAGCCAAAAACATTCAGTACTTC. Translation gives CASSWTGIAKNIQYF. The V call is TRBV11-3, the J call TRBJ2-4; 8 bases match TRBD1. Germline V lookup: CDR1 SGHNT, CDR2 YENEEA. The length of the CDR3 is 15 residues. The J segment lost 0 bases and the V segment lost 4 bases, leaving 2 bases of the junction unmatched.

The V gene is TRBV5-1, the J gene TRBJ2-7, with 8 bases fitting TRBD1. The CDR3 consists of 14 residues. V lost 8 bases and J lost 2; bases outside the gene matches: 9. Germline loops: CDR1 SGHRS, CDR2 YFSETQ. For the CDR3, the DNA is TGCGCCAGTCGCGTCGGGACAGGTACCTACGAGCAGTACTTC. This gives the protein CASRVGTGTYEQYF.

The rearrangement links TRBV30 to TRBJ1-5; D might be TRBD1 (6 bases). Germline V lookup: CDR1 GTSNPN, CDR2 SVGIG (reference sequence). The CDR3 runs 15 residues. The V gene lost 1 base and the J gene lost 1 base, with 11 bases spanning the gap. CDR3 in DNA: TGTGCCTGGAGTGGATACGGGACAAGCAATCAGCCCCAGCATTTT. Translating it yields CAWSGYGTSNQPQHF.

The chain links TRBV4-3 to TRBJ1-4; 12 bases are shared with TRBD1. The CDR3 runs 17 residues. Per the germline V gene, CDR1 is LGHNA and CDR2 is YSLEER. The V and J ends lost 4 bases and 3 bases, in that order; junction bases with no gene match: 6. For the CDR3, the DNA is TGCGCCAGCAGCCCCGGGACAGGGGGCGCTTCTAATGAAAAACTGTTTTTT. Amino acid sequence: CASSPGTGGASNEKLFF.

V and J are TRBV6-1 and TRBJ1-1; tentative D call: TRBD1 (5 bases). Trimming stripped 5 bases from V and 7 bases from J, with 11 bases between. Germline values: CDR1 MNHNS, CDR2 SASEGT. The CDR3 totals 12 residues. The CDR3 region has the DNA TGTGCCAGCAGTCTCCAGGGAATTGAAGCTTTCTTT. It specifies CASSLQGIEAFF.

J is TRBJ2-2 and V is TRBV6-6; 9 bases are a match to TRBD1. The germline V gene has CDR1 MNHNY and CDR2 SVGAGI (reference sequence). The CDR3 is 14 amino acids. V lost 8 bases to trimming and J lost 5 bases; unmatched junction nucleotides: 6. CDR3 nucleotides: TGTGCCAGCCTGGAGGACAGGGGAACCGGGGAGCTGTTTTTT. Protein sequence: CASLEDRGTGELFF.

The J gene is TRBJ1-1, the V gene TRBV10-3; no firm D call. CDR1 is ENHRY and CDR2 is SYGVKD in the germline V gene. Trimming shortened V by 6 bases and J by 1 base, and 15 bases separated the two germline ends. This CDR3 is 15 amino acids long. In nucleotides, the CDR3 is TGTGCCATCAGCGCCGCAGCTTTCGCGAACACTGAAGCTTTCTTT. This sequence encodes CAISAAAFANTEAFF.